Below, one T cell receptor beta chain is given with its context. V was clipped by 4 bases and J by 3 bases, with 12 bases between them. The CDR3 runs to 15 residues. The germline gives CDR1 SEHNR, CDR2 FQNEAQ (reference sequence). Methods used by the authors: Amplified reference gene primers provided the basis for estimating nucleated cell counts. Generated by immunoSEQ multiplex PCR, the TCRdb table keeps only in-frame clones and is missing some. V and J calls and clone size are given by that table; D and trimming were obtained from the DNA. The data contain a few hundred thousand clones, about 90% of them singletons. This specimen comes from a study of blood T cell repertoires in COVID-19. Study in general: The United States, Italy and Spain were the sources of the acute and convalescent COVID-19 samples.

The sample consisted of peripheral blood. V gene TRBV7-9 combines with J gene TRBJ1-4; tentatively, D is TRBD1 (6 bases). This TCR was sampled from a man aged 35 to 55 with acute or convalescent COVID-19. CDR3 protein: CASSSTGRPNEKLFF. CDR3 in DNA: TGTGCCAGCAGCTCAACAGGGCGGCCTAATGAAAAACTGTTTTTT. The full variable domain, with the rest looked up from reference TRBV7-9 and TRBJ1-4, is DTGVSQNPRHKITKRGQNVTFRCDPISEHNRLYWYRQTLGQGPEFLTYFQNEAQLEKSRLLSDRFSAERPKGSFSTLEIQRTEQGDSAMYLCASSSTGRPNEKLFFGSGTQLSVL.